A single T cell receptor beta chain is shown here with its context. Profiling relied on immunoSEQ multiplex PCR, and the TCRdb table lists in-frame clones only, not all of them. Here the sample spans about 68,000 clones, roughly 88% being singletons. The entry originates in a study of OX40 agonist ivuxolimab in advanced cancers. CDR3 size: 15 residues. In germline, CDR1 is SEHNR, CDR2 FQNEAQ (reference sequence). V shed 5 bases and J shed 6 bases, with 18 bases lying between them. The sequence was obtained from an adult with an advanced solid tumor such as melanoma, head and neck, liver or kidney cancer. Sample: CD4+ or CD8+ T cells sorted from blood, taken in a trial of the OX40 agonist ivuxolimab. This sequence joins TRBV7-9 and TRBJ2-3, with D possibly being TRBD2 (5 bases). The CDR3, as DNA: TGTGCCAGCAGCCCGAAACACGGGGTCGCCGATACGCAGTATTTT. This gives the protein CASSPKHGVADTQYF.